A selection of T cell receptor beta chains follows, all from one sample in a study of T cells in Graves' hyperthyroidism and ophthalmopathy. TCRdb ran MiXCR on the multiplex PCR reads and lists one entry per CDR3 protein. Here the sample spans approximately 600,000 distinct CDR3 sequences, 11% to 15% being singletons. The sample was blood. Receptor source: a woman aged 30 to 39 with Graves' hyperthyroidism that later progressed to Graves' ophthalmopathy. Each CDR3 is given with its conserved first and last residue. D genes are given only for firm matches. Some rows have no size entry. The others give once, few or many, or a class for an expanded clone.

d_gene: NA; j_gene: TRBJ2-7; abundance: many; len: 13; v_gene: TRBV19; CDR3aa: CASRGDDYYEQYF; CDR3nt: TGTGCCAGTAGGGGGGACGACTACTACGAGCAGTACTTC
d_gene: NA; j_gene: TRBJ1-4; abundance: many; len: 16; v_gene: TRBV28; CDR3aa: CASSLFWGAPNEKLFF; CDR3nt: TGTGCCAGCAGTTTATTTTGGGGGGCACCTAATGAAAAACTGTTTTTT
d_gene: NA; j_gene: TRBJ2-7; abundance: many; len: 15; v_gene: TRBV19; CDR3aa: CASSIEGRGPYEQYF; CDR3nt: TGTGCCAGTAGTATCGAGGGCAGAGGCCCCTACGAGCAGTACTTC
d_gene: NA; j_gene: TRBJ1-2; abundance: NA; len: 15; v_gene: TRBV24-1; CDR3aa: CATSDFKGRHYGYTF; CDR3nt: TGTGCCACCAGTGATTTTAAGGGGCGGCACTATGGCTACACCTTC
d_gene: TRBD1; j_gene: TRBJ2-5; abundance: many; len: 17; v_gene: TRBV11-3; CDR3aa: CASSLVRDSRQGETQYF; CDR3nt: TGTGCCAGCAGCTTAGTTCGGGACTCGAGACAGGGGGAGACCCAGTACTTC
d_gene: TRBD2; j_gene: TRBJ2-5; abundance: many; len: 15; v_gene: TRBV6-2/TRBV6-3; CDR3aa: CASSYLLAGAETQYF; CDR3nt: TGTGCCAGCAGTTACCTACTAGCGGGAGCAGAGACCCAGTACTTC
d_gene: NA; j_gene: TRBJ2-7; abundance: NA; len: 13; v_gene: TRBV5-1; CDR3aa: CASSLAPDYKQYF; CDR3nt: TGCGCCAGCAGCTTGGCACCCGACTACAAGCAGTACTTC
d_gene: NA; j_gene: TRBJ1-4; abundance: many; len: 15; v_gene: TRBV28; CDR3aa: CASSLYAGANEKLFF; CDR3nt: TGTGCCAGCAGTTTATACGCAGGGGCTAATGAAAAACTGTTTTTT
d_gene: NA; j_gene: TRBJ2-2; abundance: few; len: 17; v_gene: TRBV3-1; CDR3aa: CASSQDPYRVRTGELFF; CDR3nt: TGTGCCAGCAGCCAAGATCCATACAGGGTTCGCACCGGGGAGCTGTTTTTT
d_gene: TRBD2; j_gene: TRBJ2-1; abundance: few; len: 18; v_gene: TRBV20-1; CDR3aa: CSASAPPSQRESPNEQFF; CDR3nt: TGCAGTGCTAGCGCACCACCCAGCCAGCGGGAGAGCCCTAATGAGCAGTTCTTC
d_gene: TRBD1; j_gene: TRBJ1-3; abundance: many; len: 16; v_gene: TRBV11-3; CDR3aa: CASSLSGGFFGNTIYF; CDR3nt: TGTGCCAGCAGCTTATCAGGGGGCTTTTTTGGAAACACCATATATTTT
d_gene: NA; j_gene: TRBJ1-1; abundance: NA; len: 13; v_gene: TRBV27; CDR3aa: CASSHTENAEAFF; CDR3nt: TGTGCCAGCAGTCACACCGAGAACGCTGAAGCTTTCTTT
d_gene: NA; j_gene: TRBJ2-1; abundance: NA; len: 17; v_gene: TRBV7-9; CDR3aa: CASSPSFSFVNGDAQFF; CDR3nt: TGTGCCAGCAGCCCTTCTTTTTCTTTCGTTAATGGCGATGCGCAGTTCTTC
d_gene: NA; j_gene: TRBJ2-5; abundance: many; len: 13; v_gene: TRBV18; CDR3aa: CASSPPREETQYF; CDR3nt: TGTGCCAGCTCACCACCCAGGGAAGAGACCCAGTACTTC
d_gene: TRBD1; j_gene: TRBJ2-7; abundance: many; len: 13; v_gene: TRBV12-3/TRBV12-4; CDR3aa: CASSSGTAYEQYF; CDR3nt: TGTGCCAGCAGTTCGGGGACAGCCTACGAGCAGTACTTC
d_gene: TRBD2; j_gene: TRBJ2-3; abundance: many; len: 19; v_gene: TRBV7-2; CDR3aa: CASSLPAGAASYDTDTQYF; CDR3nt: TGTGCCAGCAGCTTACCAGCGGGAGCGGCGTCCTACGACACAGATACGCAGTATTTT
d_gene: NA; j_gene: TRBJ1-2; abundance: many; len: 14; v_gene: TRBV20-1; CDR3aa: CSAVSPQENYGYTF; CDR3nt: TGCAGTGCTGTATCGCCTCAAGAGAACTATGGCTACACCTTC
d_gene: TRBD2; j_gene: TRBJ2-3; abundance: NA; len: 15; v_gene: TRBV7-2; CDR3aa: CASSLASGISNTQYF; CDR3nt: TGTGCCAGCAGCTTAGCTAGCGGGATATCCAATACGCAGTATTTT
d_gene: TRBD1; j_gene: TRBJ1-2; abundance: NA; len: 15; v_gene: TRBV12-3/TRBV12-4; CDR3aa: CASSSGDRGNYGYTF; CDR3nt: TGTGCCAGCAGTTCGGGGGACAGGGGGAACTATGGCTACACCTTC
d_gene: NA; j_gene: TRBJ1-1; abundance: many; len: 14; v_gene: TRBV27; CDR3aa: CASNTGTQNTEAFF; CDR3nt: TGTGCCAGCAATACCGGGACACAAAACACTGAAGCTTTCTTT
d_gene: TRBD2; j_gene: TRBJ2-4; abundance: many; len: 18; v_gene: TRBV9; CDR3aa: CASSVGLAGDLAKNIQYF; CDR3nt: TGTGCCAGCAGCGTGGGACTAGCGGGAGACCTAGCCAAAAACATTCAGTACTTC
d_gene: NA; j_gene: TRBJ1-3; abundance: few; len: 16; v_gene: TRBV7-9; CDR3aa: CASSLFQVSFGNTIYF; CDR3nt: TGTGCCAGCAGCTTATTTCAAGTGTCCTTTGGAAACACCATATATTTT
d_gene: NA; j_gene: TRBJ2-3; abundance: NA; len: 14; v_gene: TRBV12-3/TRBV12-4; CDR3aa: CASSQDHQPDTQYF; CDR3nt: TGTGCCAGCAGCCAAGATCACCAGCCAGATACGCAGTATTTT
d_gene: TRBD1; j_gene: TRBJ1-1; abundance: many; len: 15; v_gene: TRBV9; CDR3aa: CASSVEGGTGSEAFF; CDR3nt: TGTGCCAGCAGCGTAGAGGGAGGGACAGGCTCTGAAGCTTTCTTT
d_gene: TRBD1; j_gene: TRBJ1-5; abundance: many; len: 16; v_gene: TRBV28; CDR3aa: CASSLGPGQGNQPQHF; CDR3nt: TGTGCCAGCAGTTTAGGGCCCGGACAGGGGAATCAGCCCCAGCATTTT